What follows are 16 T cell receptor beta chains derived from one specimen sequenced in a study of T cell responses to AZD1222 COVID-19 vaccine. The method was immunoSEQ multiplex PCR; TCRdb's version includes in-frame clones alone and lacks a portion of them. The sample lists 86,000 or so clones, about nine tenths occurring once. The starting material was peripheral blood, obtained on day 0 of AZD1222 vaccination. These receptor sequences come from an adult in good health.

The chain links TRBV4-3 to TRBJ1-3; TRBD1 is a possible D gene (6 bases). The CDR3 is made up of 14 amino acids. Per germline, CDR1 LGHNA and CDR2 YSLEER. The ends were cut back, 1 base at V and 4 bases at J, with 8 bases in the middle. The CDR3 DNA reads as TGCGCCAGCAGCCAAGTGGGGGGCGGAAACACCATATATTTT. It is translated as CASSQVGGGNTIYF.

V usage is TRBV21-1 and J usage is TRBJ2-7; the table calls TRBD1, which could not be checked here. TRBV21-1 is recorded as a pseudogene. The CDR3 consists of 14 residues. The CDR3 DNA reads TGTGCCAGCAGCAAAGGGCAGGGGTCCTACGAGCAGTACTTC. Translating it yields CASSKGQGSYEQYF.

The V gene is TRBV7-2, the J gene TRBJ2-5; D uncertain. V was cut by 6 bases and J by 0 bases, with 8 bases left in between. Germline V lookup: CDR1 SGHTA, CDR2 FQGNSA. The CDR3 is 13 amino acids. In DNA form, the CDR3 reads TGTGCCAGCAGTTTCTCGTACCAAGAGACCCAGTACTTC. This gives the protein CASSFSYQETQYF.

The chain uses TRBV15 and TRBJ2-5; D is undetermined. V lost 3 bases to trimming and J lost 5 bases, with 7 bases between them. CDR3 size: 12 residues. Germline CDR1 and CDR2: LNHNV and YYDKDF (reference sequence). The CDR3 loop is CATSRGRETQYF. DNA of the CDR3: TGTGCCACCAGCAGGGGTCGGGAGACCCAGTACTTC.

V is TRBV28 and J is TRBJ2-3; 11 bases match TRBD2. The V gene's germline CDR1 is MDHEN and CDR2 SYDVKM. The CDR3 loop spans 16 amino acids. V gave up 4 bases and J gave up 4 bases; unmatched junction bases: 7. In DNA, the CDR3 is TGTGCCAGCAGTTACAAACTAGCGGGGGAGGCAGATACGCAGTATTTT. It encodes CASSYKLAGEADTQYF.

The chain carries TRBV3-1 (or the pseudogene TRBV3-2) and TRBJ1-1, with D possibly TRBD1 on 6 matching bases. Germline V gene lookup returns CDR1 LGHDT and CDR2 YNNKEL (reference sequence). CDR3 size: 13 residues. Trimming pared 6 bases from V and 2 bases from J, leaving 10 bases between. Written as DNA, the CDR3 is TGTGCCAGCAGGGGGGGGGCAAACACTGAAGCTTTCTTT. Amino acid sequence: CASRGGANTEAFF.

The V call is TRBV18, the J call TRBJ2-2; no reliable D call. The CDR3 covers 15 residues. The V gene lost 0 bases and the J gene lost 1 base, with 6 bases spanning the gap. From germline, CDR1 is KGHSH and CDR2 LQKENI. The CDR3 DNA reads TGTGCCAGCTCACCACCCACAAGGAACACCGGGGAGCTGTTTTTT. Its protein product is CASSPPTRNTGELFF. The full variable domain, its missing parts supplied by reference TRBV18 and TRBJ2-2, is NAGVMQNPRHLVRRRGQEARLRCSPMKGHSHVYWYRQLPEEGLKFMVYLQKENIIDESGMPKERFSAEFPKEGPSILRIQQVVRGDSAAYFCASSPPTRNTGELFFGEGSRLTVL.

This rearrangement joins TRBV18 to TRBJ1-1; 8 bases fit TRBD1. Looked up from germline, CDR1 is KGHSH and CDR2 is LQKENI. Unmatched junction bases numbered 10, after V lost 6 bases and J lost 1 base. The CDR3 runs 16 residues. The CDR3 nucleotides are TGTGCCAGCTCCCCTACCCAGGGGGCATGGAACACTGAAGCTTTCTTT. Encoded protein: CASSPTQGAWNTEAFF.

The chain has TRBV5-1 and TRBJ2-7; 12 nucleotides match TRBD2. The CDR3 is 15 amino acids. Germline CDR1 is SGHRS and CDR2 is YFSETQ. The ends lost 4 bases at V and 2 bases at J; junction bases unmatched: 4. The CDR3 sequence: CASSPRTSGAYEQYF. DNA for the CDR3: TGCGCCAGCAGCCCTCGGACTAGCGGGGCCTACGAGCAGTACTTC.

This sequence joins TRBV19 and TRBJ1-5; D uncertain. Germline V gene sequence: CDR1 LNHDA, CDR2 SQIVND (reference sequence). This CDR3 has 14 residues. V was shortened by 7 bases and J by 2 bases, with 12 bases between the two germline ends. CDR3 sequence: CASKKGTGNQPQHF. In DNA form, the CDR3 reads TGTGCCAGTAAGAAGGGTACGGGCAATCAGCCCCAGCATTTT.

This rearrangement joins TRBV3-1 (or the pseudogene TRBV3-2) to TRBJ1-4; 9 bases map to TRBD1. Germline values: CDR1 LGHDT, CDR2 YNNKEL (reference sequence). The CDR3 extends over 15 amino acids. V was clipped by 4 bases and J by 4 bases; unmatched bases: 4. DNA of the CDR3: TGTGCCAGCAGCCTGGCGGGACAGGGTAATGAAAAACTGTTTTTT. Encoded protein: CASSLAGQGNEKLFF.

V and J are TRBV6-5 and TRBJ1-5; D call uncertain. Germline CDR1 MNHEY, CDR2 SVGAGI. With 2 bases removed from V and 5 bases from J, the gap between germline ends came to 4 bases. CDR3 length: 12 residues. The DNA for the CDR3 is TGTGCCAGCAGTTACCTTGATCAGCCCCAGCATTTT. Residues: CASSYLDQPQHF.

The chain carries TRBV5-1 and TRBJ2-2, with TRBD2 matching 9 bases. The ends lost 4 bases at V and 1 base at J; junction bases unmatched: 5. The V gene's germline CDR1 is SGHRS and CDR2 YFSETQ. This CDR3 is 16 amino acids long. The CDR3 bases are TGCGCCAGCAGCCTGCTGACTAGCGGGAACACCGGGGAGCTGTTTTTT. It yields the protein CASSLLTSGNTGELFF. The complete variable domain, with remaining parts taken from reference TRBV5-1 and TRBJ2-2, reads KAGVTQTPRYLIKTRGQQVTLSCSPISGHRSVSWYQQTPGQGLQFLFEYFSETQRNKGNFPGRFSGRQFSNSRSEMNVSTLELGDSALYLCASSLLTSGNTGELFFGEGSRLTVL.

This clone was detected only a few times. V and J are TRBV2 and TRBJ2-7, with D perhaps TRBD1 (6 bases). Between the trimmed V and J ends, which lost 4 bases and 3 bases, there was a span of 10 bases. The CDR3 length is 13 residues. CDR1 SNHLY and CDR2 FYNNEI come from the germline V gene. DNA for the CDR3: TGTGCCAGCAGTGGGGGGCAGTTCTACGAGCAGTACTTC. This translates into CASSGGQFYEQYF.

The chain combines TRBV3-1 (or the pseudogene TRBV3-2) with TRBJ1-2, with 7 positions matching TRBD1. V lost 4 bases and J lost 7; bases outside the gene matches: 9. This CDR3 comprises 14 residues. Germline-derived CDR1 and CDR2 are LGHDT and YNNKEL (reference sequence). CDR3 protein: CASSLRQGRSGYTF. The DNA of the CDR3 is TGTGCCAGCAGCCTGAGACAGGGAAGGAGTGGCTACACCTTC.

The V gene is TRBV24-1, the J gene TRBJ2-1, with 11 bases that match TRBD2. The ends lost 6 bases at V and 6 bases at J; junction bases unmatched: 3. The CDR3 is 14 amino acids. Germline V gene data show CDR1 as KGHDR and CDR2 as SFDVKD. The chain's CDR3 is CATSTSGRGNEQFF. The DNA for the CDR3 is TGTGCCACCAGTACTAGCGGGAGAGGCAATGAGCAGTTCTTC.